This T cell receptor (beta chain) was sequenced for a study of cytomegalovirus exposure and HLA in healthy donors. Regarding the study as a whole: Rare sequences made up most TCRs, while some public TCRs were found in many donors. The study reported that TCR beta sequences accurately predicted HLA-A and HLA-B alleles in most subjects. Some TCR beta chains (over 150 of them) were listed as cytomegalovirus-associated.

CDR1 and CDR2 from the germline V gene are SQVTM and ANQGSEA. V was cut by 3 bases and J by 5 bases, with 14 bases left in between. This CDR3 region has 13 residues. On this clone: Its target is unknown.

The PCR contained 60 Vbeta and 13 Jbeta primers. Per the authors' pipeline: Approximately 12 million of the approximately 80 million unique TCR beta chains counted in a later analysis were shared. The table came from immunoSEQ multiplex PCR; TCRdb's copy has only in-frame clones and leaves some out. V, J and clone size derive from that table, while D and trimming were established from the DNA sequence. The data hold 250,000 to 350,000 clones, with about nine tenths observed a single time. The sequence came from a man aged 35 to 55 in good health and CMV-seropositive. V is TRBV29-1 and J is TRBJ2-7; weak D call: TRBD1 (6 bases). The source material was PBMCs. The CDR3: CSVDWQGNHEQYF. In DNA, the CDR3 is TGCAGCGTTGATTGGCAGGGGAACCACGAGCAGTACTTC.